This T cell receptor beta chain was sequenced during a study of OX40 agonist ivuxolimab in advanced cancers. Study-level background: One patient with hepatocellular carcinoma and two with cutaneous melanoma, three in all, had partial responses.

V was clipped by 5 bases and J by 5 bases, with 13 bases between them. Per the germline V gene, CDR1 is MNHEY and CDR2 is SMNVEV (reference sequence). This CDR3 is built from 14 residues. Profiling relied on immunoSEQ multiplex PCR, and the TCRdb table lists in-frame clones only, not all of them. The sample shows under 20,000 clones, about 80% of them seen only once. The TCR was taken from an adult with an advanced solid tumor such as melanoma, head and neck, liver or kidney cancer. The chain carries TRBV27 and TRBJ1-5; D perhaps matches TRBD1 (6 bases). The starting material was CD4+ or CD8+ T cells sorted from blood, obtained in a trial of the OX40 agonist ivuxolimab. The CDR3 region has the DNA TGTGCCAGCAGTATACAGGGATTACATCAGCCCCAGCATTTT. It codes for CASSIQGLHQPQHF.